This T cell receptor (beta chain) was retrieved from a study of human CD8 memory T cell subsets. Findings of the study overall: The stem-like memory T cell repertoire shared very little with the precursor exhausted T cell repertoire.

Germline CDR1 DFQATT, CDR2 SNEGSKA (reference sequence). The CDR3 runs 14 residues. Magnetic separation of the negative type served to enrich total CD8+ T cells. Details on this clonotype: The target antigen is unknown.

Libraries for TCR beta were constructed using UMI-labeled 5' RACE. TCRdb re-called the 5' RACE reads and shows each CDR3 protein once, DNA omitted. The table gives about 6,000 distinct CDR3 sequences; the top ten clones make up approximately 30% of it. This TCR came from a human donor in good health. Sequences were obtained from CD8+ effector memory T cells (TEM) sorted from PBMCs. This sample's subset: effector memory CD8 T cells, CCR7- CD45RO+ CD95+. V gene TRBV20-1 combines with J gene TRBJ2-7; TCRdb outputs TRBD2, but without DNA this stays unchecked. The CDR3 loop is CSARAPSGRLEQYF.